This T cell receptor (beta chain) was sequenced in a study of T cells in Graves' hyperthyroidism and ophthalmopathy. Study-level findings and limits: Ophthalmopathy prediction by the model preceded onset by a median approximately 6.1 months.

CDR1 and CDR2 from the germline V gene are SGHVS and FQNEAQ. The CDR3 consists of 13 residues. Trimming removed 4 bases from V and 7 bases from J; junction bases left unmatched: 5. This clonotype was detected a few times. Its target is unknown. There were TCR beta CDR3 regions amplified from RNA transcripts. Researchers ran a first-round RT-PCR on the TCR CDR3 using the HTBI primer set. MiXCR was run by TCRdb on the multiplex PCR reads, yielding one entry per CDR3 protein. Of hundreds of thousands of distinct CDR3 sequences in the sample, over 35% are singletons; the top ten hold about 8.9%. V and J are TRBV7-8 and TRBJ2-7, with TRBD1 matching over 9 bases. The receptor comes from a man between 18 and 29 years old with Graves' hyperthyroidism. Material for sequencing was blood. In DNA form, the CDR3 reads TGTGCCAGCAGCTGGGACAGGGAAGGGGAGCAGTACTTC. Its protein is CASSWDREGEQYF.